This T cell receptor (beta chain) was sequenced for a study of T cell responses to AZD1222 COVID-19 vaccine. Study details: Samples with a second dose at about 4 or about 12 weeks were pooled together.

Sequencing used immunoSEQ multiplex PCR; TCRdb keeps in-frame clones, though not all of them. Counted here are approximately 94,000 clones, 87% occurring once; the ten biggest clones make up about a sixth. Trimming cost V 6 bases and J 6 bases, with 15 bases left between them. The CDR3 is 15 residues long. From germline, CDR1 is MNHEY and CDR2 SMNVEV (reference sequence). Study conclusions and caveats: Of the AZD1222 recipients, only 5 to 7 were seropositive at baseline.

To note about this clone: What it recognizes is unknown.

J is TRBJ1-6 and V is TRBV27, with D perhaps matching TRBD1 (5 bases). The source of this sequence is an adult in good health. Sequencing was performed on peripheral blood, taken on day 0 of AZD1222 vaccination. Written as DNA, the CDR3 is TGTGCCAGCAGACCCGGGGGTTCTTTTAATTCACCCCTCCACTTT. It translates to CASRPGGSFNSPLHF.